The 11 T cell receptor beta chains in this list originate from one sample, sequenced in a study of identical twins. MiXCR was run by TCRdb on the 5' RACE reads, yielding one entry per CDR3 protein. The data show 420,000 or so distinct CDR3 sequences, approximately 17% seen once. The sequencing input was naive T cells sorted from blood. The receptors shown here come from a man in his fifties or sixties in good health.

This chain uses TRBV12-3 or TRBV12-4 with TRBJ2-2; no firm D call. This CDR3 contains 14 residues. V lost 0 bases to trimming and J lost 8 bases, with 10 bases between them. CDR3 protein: CASSLAVERGELFF. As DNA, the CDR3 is TGTGCCAGCAGTTTAGCGGTCGAACGGGGGGAGCTGTTTTTT.

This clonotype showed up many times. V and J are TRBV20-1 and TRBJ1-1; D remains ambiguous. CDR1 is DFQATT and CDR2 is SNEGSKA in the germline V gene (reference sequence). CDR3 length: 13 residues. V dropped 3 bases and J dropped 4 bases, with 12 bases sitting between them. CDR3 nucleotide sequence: TGCAGTGCTAGTGAGGGCGTTGTCACTGAAGCTTTCTTT. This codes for CSASEGVVTEAFF.

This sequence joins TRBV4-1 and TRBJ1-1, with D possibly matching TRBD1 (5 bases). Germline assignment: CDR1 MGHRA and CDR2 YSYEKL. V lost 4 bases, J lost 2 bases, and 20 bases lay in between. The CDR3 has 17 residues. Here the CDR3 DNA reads TGCGCCAGCAGCCCAACGGGAACCATAGGGGCAAACACTGAAGCTTTCTTT. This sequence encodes CASSPTGTIGANTEAFF.

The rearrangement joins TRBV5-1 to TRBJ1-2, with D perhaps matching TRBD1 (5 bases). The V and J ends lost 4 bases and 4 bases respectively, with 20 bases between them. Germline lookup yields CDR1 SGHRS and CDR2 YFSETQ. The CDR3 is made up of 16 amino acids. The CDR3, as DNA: TGCGCCAGCAGCCCCGAGACTGAGGGGCGGGTCTATGGCTACACCTTC. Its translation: CASSPETEGRVYGYTF.

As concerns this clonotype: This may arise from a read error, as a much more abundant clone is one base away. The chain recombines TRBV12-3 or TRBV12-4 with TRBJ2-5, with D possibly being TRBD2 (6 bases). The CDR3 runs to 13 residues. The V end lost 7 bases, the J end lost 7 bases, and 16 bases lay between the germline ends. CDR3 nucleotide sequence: TGTGCCAGCACCCCAGGCGGGAAAGGGACCCAGTACTTC. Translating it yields CASTPGGKGTQYF.

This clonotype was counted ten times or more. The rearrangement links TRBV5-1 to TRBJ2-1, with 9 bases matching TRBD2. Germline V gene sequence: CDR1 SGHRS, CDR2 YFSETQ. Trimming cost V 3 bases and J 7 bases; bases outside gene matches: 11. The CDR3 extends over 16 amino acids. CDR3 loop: CASSSNSGGLGNEQFF. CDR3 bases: TGCGCCAGCAGCTCTAATAGCGGGGGCCTAGGAAATGAGCAGTTCTTC.

The CDR3 protein is CATSRTGGNQPQHF. The CDR3 DNA is TGTGCCACCAGCAGGACAGGGGGCAATCAGCCCCAGCATTTT. This rearrangement joins TRBV15 to TRBJ1-5, with 8 nucleotides matching TRBD1. Per germline, CDR1 LNHNV and CDR2 YYDKDF (reference sequence). The trim removed 3 bases at V and 2 bases at J, leaving 0 bases unmatched. This CDR3 has 14 amino acids.

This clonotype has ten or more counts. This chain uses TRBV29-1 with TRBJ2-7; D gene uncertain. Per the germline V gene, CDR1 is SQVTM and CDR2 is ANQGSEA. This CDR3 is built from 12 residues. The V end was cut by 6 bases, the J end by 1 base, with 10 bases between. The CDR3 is CSVRVLSYEQYF. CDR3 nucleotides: TGCAGCGTCCGCGTCCTTTCCTACGAGCAGTACTTC.

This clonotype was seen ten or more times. The CDR3 DNA is TGTGCCAGCAGTCTGACAGATTACGAGCAGTACTTC. Its translation is CASSLTDYEQYF. This sequence joins TRBV12-3 or TRBV12-4 and TRBJ2-7; D might be TRBD1 (5 bases). The CDR3 is made up of 12 amino acids. The germline V and J ends were trimmed by 5 bases and 4 bases, with 9 bases remaining between them.

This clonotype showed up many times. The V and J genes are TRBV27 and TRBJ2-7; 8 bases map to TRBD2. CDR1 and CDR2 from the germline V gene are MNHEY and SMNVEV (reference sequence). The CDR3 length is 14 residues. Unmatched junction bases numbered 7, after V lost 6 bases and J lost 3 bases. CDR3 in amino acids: CASRDSGNLYEQYF. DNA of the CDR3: TGTGCCAGCAGGGATAGCGGGAACCTCTACGAGCAGTACTTC.

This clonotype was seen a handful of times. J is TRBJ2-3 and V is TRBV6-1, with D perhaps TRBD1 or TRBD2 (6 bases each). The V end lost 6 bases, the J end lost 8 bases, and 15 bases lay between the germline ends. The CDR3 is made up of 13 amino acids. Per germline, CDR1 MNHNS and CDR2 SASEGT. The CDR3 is CASRATQGGTQYF. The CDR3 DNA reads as TGTGCCAGCAGGGCAACACAGGGAGGTACGCAGTATTTT.